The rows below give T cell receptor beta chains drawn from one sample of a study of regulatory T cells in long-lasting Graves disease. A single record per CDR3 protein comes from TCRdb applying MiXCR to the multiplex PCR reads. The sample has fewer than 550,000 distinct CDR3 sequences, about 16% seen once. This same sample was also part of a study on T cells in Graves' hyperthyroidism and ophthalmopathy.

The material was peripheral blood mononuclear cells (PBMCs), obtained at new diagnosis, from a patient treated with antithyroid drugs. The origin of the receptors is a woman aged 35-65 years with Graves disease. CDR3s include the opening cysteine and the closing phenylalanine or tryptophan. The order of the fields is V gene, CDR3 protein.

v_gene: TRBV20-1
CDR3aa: CSGPRWASGGAPQYF

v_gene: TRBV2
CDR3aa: CASNGGTGESYNSPLHF

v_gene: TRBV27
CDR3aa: CASSFRGTSGVSYNEQFF

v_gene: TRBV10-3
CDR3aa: CGTSGAVANYGYTF

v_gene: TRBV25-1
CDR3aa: CASSAYYRGEDTEAFF

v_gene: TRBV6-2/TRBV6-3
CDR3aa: CASSSKGQGAYGYTF

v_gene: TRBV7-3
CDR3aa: CASSLIAVTRAPVNTEAFF

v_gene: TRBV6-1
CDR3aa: CASSAKTGSYSPLHF

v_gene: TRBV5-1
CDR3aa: CASSPTEEQEAFF

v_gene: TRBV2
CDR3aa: CASTQDRASGANVLTF